These T cell receptor beta chains were read from a single sample in a study of blood T cell repertoires in COVID-19. Produced via immunoSEQ multiplex PCR; TCRdb's table is partial and in-frame only. The top ten clones hold around 2.5% of a sample with around 200,000 clones, 80% to 90% of them seen once. Sequenced: peripheral blood. Receptors originate from a man between 40 and 49 years old with active or convalescent COVID-19. Each CDR3 is given with its conserved first and last residue. A D gene is named only where the DNA matches it firmly. The listing skips clone size in some rows; elsewhere it reads once, few, many or a size class.

v_gene	abundance	d_gene	j_gene	CDR3aa	CDR3nt
TRBV18	-	TRBD1	TRBJ1-2	CASSPLDRTMDGYTF	TGTGCCAGCTCACCACTGGACAGGACAATGGATGGCTACACCTTC
TRBV5-4	-	TRBD2	TRBJ2-1	CASSQRTSGGAQFF	TGTGCCAGCAGCCAAAGGACTAGCGGGGGGGCCCAGTTCTTC
TRBV9	-	TRBD2	TRBJ2-5	CASSFSRGGETQYF	TGTGCCAGCAGCTTCTCCCGGGGGGGAGAGACCCAGTACTTC
TRBV3-1/TRBV3-2	-	-	TRBJ1-2	CASSQDRAGRDYGYTF	TGTGCCAGCAGCCAAGATAGGGCAGGGAGGGACTATGGCTACACCTTC
TRBV29-1	-	-	TRBJ1-2	CSVEDQGPNYGYTF	TGCAGCGTTGAAGATCAGGGTCCTAACTATGGCTACACCTTC
TRBV6-5	-	-	TRBJ2-7	CASSRGTDEQYF	TGTGCCAGCAGCCGGGGGACAGACGAGCAGTACTTC
TRBV27	-	TRBD2	TRBJ2-2	CASTPSSGWDTGELFF	TGTGCCAGCACCCCATCTAGCGGCTGGGACACCGGGGAGCTGTTTTTT
TRBV18	-	TRBD1	TRBJ1-2	CASSLGTENYGYTF	TGTGCCAGCTCACTGGGGACAGAGAACTATGGCTACACCTTC
TRBV9	-	-	TRBJ2-1	CASSATSRPYNEQFF	TGTGCCAGCAGCGCCACTAGCCGGCCGTACAATGAGCAGTTCTTC
TRBV7-9	-	-	TRBJ1-5	CASGPGGSNQPQHF	TGTGCCAGCGGCCCCGGGGGAAGCAATCAGCCCCAGCATTTT
TRBV6-5	-	TRBD1	TRBJ1-4	CASRSPGQGAEKLFF	TGTGCCAGCAGGTCACCGGGACAGGGGGCAGAAAAACTGTTTTTT
TRBV30	-	-	TRBJ1-2	CAWNLRQTDYGYTF	TGTGCCTGGAACCTTAGACAGACTGACTATGGCTACACCTTC
TRBV5-1	-	TRBD2	TRBJ2-1	CASSPGGTSGYNEQFF	TGCGCCAGCAGCCCGGGCGGGACTAGCGGCTACAATGAGCAGTTCTTC
TRBV19	once	-	TRBJ2-3	CASSTTRTDTQYF	TGTGCCAGTAGCACTACGAGAACAGATACGCAGTATTTT